This T cell receptor beta chain stems from a study of beta chain features in type 1 diabetes (dated by TCRdb to 2016 to 2018). Broadly, across the study: Patients and healthy donors did not differ in mean age, gender distribution, total cell number or subset yield. A total of over 95,000,000 sorted cells were examined across all samples, and RNA yield correlated strongly with the number of cells per subset. In the study, recently diagnosed type 1 diabetes patients and matched healthy donors were compared on the TCRB repertoires of their sorted circulating CD4+ T cell subsets. Naive and central memory subsets were obtained from all 30 or so donors, but regulatory and stem cell-like memory subsets were isolated from only 8 patients and 8 healthy donors. The investigation overall reported the following: PCR might favor shorter templates, but patient and control samples were amplified and corrected together, so any skew would affect both groups equally. Because cDNA rather than genomic DNA was sequenced, highly expressing activated cells could have been over-represented, although no difference in activation and CD3 levels was found between groups. In all four CD4+ subsets, TCRB CDR3 length was moderately but significantly shorter in type 1 diabetes patients. Because small numbers of individuals were included in the HLA sub-analyses, any influence of HLA type on TCRB rearrangement was left unresolved. Fewer insertions and more nucleotide deletions at VDJ recombination sites were observed in patients with type 1 diabetes, implying thymic rearrangement abnormalities. Naive, central memory and regulatory TCRB repertoires appeared more similar among patients than among healthy donors.

The entire isolated RNA was reverse transcribed using the High Capacity cDNA Reverse Transcription Kit, and thus expressed TCRB transcripts were sequenced. Deep immunoSEQ sequencing was applied to naive, central memory and regulatory T cell samples, giving an average of about 3.6 million total reads per sample. Sorted cells were lysed in RLT buffer and RNA was extracted with DNase-treated RNeasy Micro or Mini kits, depending on cell number. Each cell subset was processed on its own to prevent cross-contamination, while patient and healthy donor samples were processed together. Using the immunoSEQ multiplex PCR, TCRB sequences were amplified from cDNA into 87-bp fragments spanning the CDR3 region. Sequencing of the amplicons was done on the Illumina HiSeq platform. The published analysis was carried out like this. Synthetic template baselines were used to correct PCR bias computationally, reads within Hamming distance 2 were collapsed together, and singletons that could not be merged were discarded. Reads were aligned against IMGT to assign V, D and J genes, CDR3 length and insertions or deletions at six rearrangement sites. Within each subset, clonotype counts were normalized to sorted cell number, after which true diversity and Gini coefficients were computed with the tcR R package. The overlap coefficient, calculated on TCRB nucleotide sequences, was used to measure repertoire sharing. As a proxy for the pre-selection repertoire, out-of-frame TCRB sequences from naive cells were analyzed. Drawn from immuneACCESS, this table holds only the in-frame rearrangements with V and J called that TCRdb kept. Clones are partly lost; checked studies trace under half to an unresolved V gene and leave the rest unexplained. That table furnishes V, J and clone size, whereas the DNA furnished D and trimming. The sample table shows some 350,000 clones, and approximately 13% are seen once. The ten largest make up roughly 0.015% of the sample.

CDR1 and CDR2 (SEHNR, FQNEAQ) derive from the germline V gene (reference sequence). V is pared back by 1 base and J by 1 base, with 7 bases lying between the germline termini. From its cysteine to its phenylalanine, the CDR3 spans 14 amino acids. The CDR3 DNA has 42 bases and is translated from base 1. From each donor, a single peripheral blood sample of approximately 0.11 L on average was drawn into heparinised tubes. Naive, central memory, regulatory and stem cell-like memory CD4+ T cells were sorted on a BD FACSAria II using a panel including CD45RO, CCR7, CD25, CD127, CD95 and CD27. All sorted populations exceeded 95% purity. PBMCs were separated immediately by Lymphoprep density gradient centrifugation and were stained directly, without being cultured. So that batch effects would be minimized, each experiment stained and sorted samples in pairs, pairing one healthy donor with one patient. This clone was detected a few times. The antigen this receptor binds is unknown. Per-base qualities were not stored, and no clone one base away is much larger.

Sequencing was done on a sample of naive CD4+ T cells from blood. The cell subset or site label on this specimen signifies: true naive CD4+ T cells. The rearrangement combines TRBV7-9 with TRBJ1-1, and possibly TRBD1, on 5 matching bases. This TCR derives from a young woman with type 1 diabetes. CDR3 sequence: CASSLVDRNTEAFF. DNA sequence: TGTGCCAGCAGCTTAGTTGACAGGAACACTGAAGCTTTCTTT.